This paragraph reports one T cell receptor beta chain. Its antigen remains unidentified. Naive CD8 cells lacked CD45RO and underwent positive selection for CCR7, leaving out terminally differentiated effector memory CD45RA+ cells. The data stem from a study of shared clonotypes between healthy human individuals. Findings and limits, study-wide: Generally, naive subsets came out with larger estimated richness than memory subsets.

Deep was the level at which the assay was run. Sorted subsets were amplified in replicate PCRs using 200 ng DNA, tens of thousands of T cell genomes. Here immunoSEQ multiplex PCR was the method, and the copy in TCRdb shows in-frame clones only, minus some. The top ten hold around 1.1% of the sample, which has about 2 million clones, just under 95% seen once. This CDR3 has 14 residues. Germline CDR1 reads SQVTM; CDR2 reads ANQGSEA. Trimming took off 0 bases at V and 4 bases at J, with 9 bases between the two ends. The clonotype originates from a man between 18 and 29 years old in good health. Material: naive CD8+ T cells sorted from blood. This chain connects TRBV29-1 to TRBJ1-4; maybe TRBD1 (6 bases). In DNA form, the CDR3 reads TGCAGCGTTGAAGAACGGGGGCATAATGAAAAACTGTTTTTT. Encoded protein: CSVEERGHNEKLFF.